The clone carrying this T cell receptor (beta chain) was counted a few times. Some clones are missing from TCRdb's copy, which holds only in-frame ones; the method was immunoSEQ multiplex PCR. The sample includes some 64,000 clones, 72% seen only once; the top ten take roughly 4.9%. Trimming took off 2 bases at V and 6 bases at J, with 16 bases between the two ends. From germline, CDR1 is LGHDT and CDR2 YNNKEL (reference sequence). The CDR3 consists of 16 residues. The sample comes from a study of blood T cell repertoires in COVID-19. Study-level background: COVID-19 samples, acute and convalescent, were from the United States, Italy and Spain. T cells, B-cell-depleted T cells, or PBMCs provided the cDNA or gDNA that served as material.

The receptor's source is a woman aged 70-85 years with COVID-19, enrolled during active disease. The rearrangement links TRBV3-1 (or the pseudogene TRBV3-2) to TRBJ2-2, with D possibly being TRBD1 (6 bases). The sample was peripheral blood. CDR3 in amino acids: CASSQRDKPWAGELFF. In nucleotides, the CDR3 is TGTGCCAGCAGCCAAAGGGACAAACCTTGGGCCGGGGAGCTGTTTTTT.